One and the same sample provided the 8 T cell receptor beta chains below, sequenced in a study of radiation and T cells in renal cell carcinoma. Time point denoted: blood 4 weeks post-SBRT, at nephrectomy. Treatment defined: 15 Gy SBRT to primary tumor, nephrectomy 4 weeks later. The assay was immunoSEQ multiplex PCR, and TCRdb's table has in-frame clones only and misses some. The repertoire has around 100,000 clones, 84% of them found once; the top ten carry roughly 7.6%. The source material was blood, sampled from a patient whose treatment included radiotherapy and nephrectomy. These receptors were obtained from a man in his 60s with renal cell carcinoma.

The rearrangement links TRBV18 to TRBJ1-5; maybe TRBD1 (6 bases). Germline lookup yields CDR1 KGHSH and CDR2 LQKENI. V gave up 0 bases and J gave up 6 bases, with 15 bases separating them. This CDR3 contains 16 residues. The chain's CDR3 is CASSPPMRSGAQPQHF. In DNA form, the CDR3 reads TGTGCCAGCTCACCACCGATGAGATCAGGGGCTCAGCCCCAGCATTTT.

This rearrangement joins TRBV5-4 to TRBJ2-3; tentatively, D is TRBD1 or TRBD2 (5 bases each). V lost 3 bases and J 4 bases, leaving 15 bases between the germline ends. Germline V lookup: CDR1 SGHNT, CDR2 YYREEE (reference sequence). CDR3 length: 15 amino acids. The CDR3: CASSWGRRLADTQYF. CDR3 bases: TGTGCCAGCAGCTGGGGACGGAGGCTGGCAGATACGCAGTATTTT.

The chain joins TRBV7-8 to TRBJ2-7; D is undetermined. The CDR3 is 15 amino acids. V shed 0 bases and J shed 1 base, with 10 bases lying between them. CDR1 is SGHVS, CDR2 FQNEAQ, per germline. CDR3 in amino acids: CASSLAPIGSYEQYF. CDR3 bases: TGTGCCAGCAGCTTAGCGCCGATTGGTTCCTACGAGCAGTACTTC.

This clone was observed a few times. The CDR3 bases are TGTGCCAGCAGCTTAGCACAGGGGGCCGAGACCTACGAGCAGTACTTC. Amino acids: CASSLAQGAETYEQYF. The V and J genes are TRBV7-8 and TRBJ2-7; 9 nucleotides agree with TRBD1. This CDR3 has 16 residues. Germline V gene sequence: CDR1 SGHVS, CDR2 FQNEAQ. J was trimmed by 2 bases and V by 0 bases; bases with no gene match: 5.

The CDR3 sequence: CASSQDRTGIDTQYF. The DNA for the CDR3 is TGTGCCAGCAGCCAAGATCGAACAGGGATAGATACGCAGTATTTT. This rearrangement joins TRBV14 to TRBJ2-3, with D possibly matching TRBD1 (6 bases). The CDR3 spans 15 residues. Trimming took 0 bases from V and 5 from J, leaving 12 bases between them. Germline CDR1 is SGHDN and CDR2 is FVKESK.

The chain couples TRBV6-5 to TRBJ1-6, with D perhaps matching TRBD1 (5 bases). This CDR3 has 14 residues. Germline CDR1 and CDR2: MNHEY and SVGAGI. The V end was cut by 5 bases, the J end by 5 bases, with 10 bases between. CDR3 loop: CASSAWGDNSPLHF. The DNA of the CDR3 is TGTGCCAGCAGTGCATGGGGGGATAATTCACCCCTCCACTTT.

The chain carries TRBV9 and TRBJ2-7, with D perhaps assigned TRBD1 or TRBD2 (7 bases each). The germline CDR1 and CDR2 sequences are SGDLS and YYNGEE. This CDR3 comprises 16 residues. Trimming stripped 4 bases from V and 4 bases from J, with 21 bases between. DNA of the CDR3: TGTGCCAGCAGCCCCCAGGGGGGGCAGGGGGAATACGAGCAGTACTTC. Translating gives CASSPQGGQGEYEQYF. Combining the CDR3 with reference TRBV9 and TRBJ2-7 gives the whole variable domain DSGVTQTPKHLITATGQRVTLRCSPRSGDLSVYWYQQSLDQGLQFLIQYYNGEERAKGNILERFSAQQFPDLHSELNLSSLELGDSALYFCASSPQGGQGEYEQYFGPGTRLTVT.

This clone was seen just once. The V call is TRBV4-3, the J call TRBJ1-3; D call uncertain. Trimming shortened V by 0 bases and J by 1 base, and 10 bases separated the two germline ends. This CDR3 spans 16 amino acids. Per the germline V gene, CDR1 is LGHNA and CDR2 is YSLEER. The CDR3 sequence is CASSQDRKDSGNTIYF. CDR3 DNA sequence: TGCGCCAGCAGCCAAGATAGGAAGGATTCTGGAAACACCATATATTTT.